Detailed here is one TCR beta chain. Its cognate antigen is unknown. A multiplex PCR was run with 60 Vbeta primers and 13 Jbeta primers. Only in-frame clones appear in the TCRdb table, and some are missing; sequencing was by immunoSEQ multiplex PCR. The sample lists approximately 190,000 clones, over 80% occurring once. The data belong to a study of cytomegalovirus exposure and HLA in healthy donors. CDR1 is SGHNT and CDR2 is YYREEE in the germline V gene (reference sequence). The CDR3 covers 13 residues. The V end was cut by 1 base, the J end by 1 base, with 5 bases between. General study points: An analysis done earlier found most TCR beta V segments productive about 87% or about 30% of the time.

The J gene is TRBJ1-1, the V gene TRBV5-4, with D possibly being TRBD1 (5 bases). The source of this sequence is a man aged 25-45 years in good health and CMV-seronegative. Input material: PBMCs. CDR3 in amino acids: CASSLRGNTEAFF. Written as DNA, the CDR3 is TGTGCCAGCAGCTTGAGGGGGAACACTGAAGCTTTCTTT.